Below are 28 T cell receptor beta chains sequenced from a single sample in a study of OX40 agonist ivuxolimab in advanced cancers. TCRdb's copy holds only in-frame clones and misses some; the assay was immunoSEQ multiplex PCR. The sample shows around 64,000 clones, approximately 84% of them seen only once. This sample comprised CD4+ or CD8+ T cells sorted from blood, obtained in a trial of the OX40 agonist ivuxolimab. These receptors were taken from an adult with an advanced solid tumor such as melanoma, head and neck, liver or kidney cancer.

The gene calls are TRBV11-2 and TRBJ2-6; no clear D. The V end lost 6 bases, the J end lost 6 bases, and 3 bases lay between the germline ends. Looked up from germline, CDR1 is SGHAT and CDR2 is FQNNGV. This CDR3 region has 11 residues. CDR3 sequence (DNA): TGTGCCAGCAGTGAGGCCAACGTCCTGACTTTC. Protein: CASSEANVLTF.

The chain is built from TRBV5-5 and TRBJ1-1, with TRBD1 matching 7 bases. This CDR3 region has 15 residues. The V gene's germline CDR1 is SGHKS and CDR2 YYEKEE (reference sequence). V shed 4 bases and J 5 bases; nucleotides not matched to a gene: 11. The CDR3 DNA reads as TGTGCCAGCAGCGACGACAGGGAGAGGTTAACTGAAGCTTTCTTT. Its translation: CASSDDRERLTEAFF.

The chain carries TRBV5-5 and TRBJ1-1, with D possibly TRBD1 on 6 matching bases. Germline lookup yields CDR1 SGHKS and CDR2 YYEKEE (reference sequence). The CDR3 is 15 residues long. The V end lost 3 bases, the J end lost 1 base, and 13 bases lay between the germline ends. The chain's CDR3 is CASSSSGAPNTEAFF. The CDR3 coding sequence is TGTGCCAGCAGCTCATCAGGGGCTCCGAACACTGAAGCTTTCTTT.

The chain couples TRBV6-5 to TRBJ2-7; D possibly matches TRBD1 or TRBD2 (5 bases each). The CDR3 runs to 16 residues. The V and J ends lost 0 bases and 1 base respectively, with 13 bases between them. CDR1 is MNHEY and CDR2 is SVGAGI in the germline V gene. In nucleotides, the CDR3 is TGTGCCAGCAGTTACTCTGGGTGGGACGGATCCTACGAGCAGTACTTC. This translates into CASSYSGWDGSYEQYF.

The rearrangement links TRBV6-5 to TRBJ1-2, with unresolved D. CDR1 and CDR2 from the germline V gene are MNHEY and SVGAGI. V was pared by 5 bases and J by 4 bases, with 17 bases between. The CDR3 is made up of 15 amino acids. The CDR3 loop reads CASSTKTGVTYGYTF. The CDR3 coding sequence is TGTGCCAGCAGTACCAAAACCGGGGTCACCTATGGCTACACCTTC.

In its sample, this clone was seen once. This chain uses TRBV7-9 with TRBJ1-4; TRBD1 aligns across 7 bases. J lost 6 bases, V lost 4 bases, and 5 bases had no gene match. The V gene's germline CDR1 is SEHNR and CDR2 FQNEAQ (reference sequence). The CDR3 contains 14 residues. The CDR3 bases are TGTGCCAGCAGCTCGGACAGGATCCATGAAAAACTGTTTTTT. This translates into CASSSDRIHEKLFF.

The rearrangement links TRBV19 to TRBJ1-5; D is unclear. V was trimmed by 4 bases and J by 10 bases, leaving 14 bases between them. Germline CDR1 is LNHDA and CDR2 is SQIVND (reference sequence). CDR3 length: 13 residues. The CDR3 DNA is TGTGCCAGTAGTAGAACCCTCCTGGACCCCCAGCATTTT. Its translation is CASSRTLLDPQHF.

V and J are TRBV28 and TRBJ1-2; D might be TRBD1 (5 bases). Germline V gene lookup returns CDR1 MDHEN and CDR2 SYDVKM. Trimming pared 3 bases from V and 2 bases from J, leaving 10 bases between. There are 14 residues in the CDR3. CDR3 nucleotide sequence: TGTGCCAGCAGTTTTGGGGGTCAGAACTATGGCTACACCTTC. This encodes CASSFGGQNYGYTF.

This clone has only one observation. The chain uses TRBV7-2 and TRBJ1-4; 8 bases agree with TRBD1. The CDR3 has 15 residues. CDR1 is SGHTA and CDR2 is FQGNSA in the germline V gene. V dropped 4 bases and J dropped 8; count of bases not matched to a gene: 9. The CDR3 region has the DNA TGTGCCAGCAGCTCTGACAGGGGATTTAGCGAAAAACTGTTTTTT. Translation: CASSSDRGFSEKLFF. The variable domain in full, completed from reference TRBV7-2 and TRBJ1-4, reads GAGVSQSPSNKVTEKGKDVELRCDPISGHTALYWYRQSLGQGLEFLIYFQGNSAPDKSGLPSDRFSAERTGGSVSTLTIQRTQQEDSAVYLCASSSDRGFSEKLFFGSGTQLSVL.

This rearrangement joins TRBV6-5 to TRBJ2-2; TRBD1 matches 8 bases. CDR3 size: 16 residues. Germline trimming cut 1 base from V and 3 bases from J; bases unmatched to any gene: 4. CDR1 and CDR2 from the germline V gene are MNHEY and SVGAGI. This chain's CDR3 is CASSYWGRGHTGELFF. CDR3 bases: TGTGCCAGCAGTTACTGGGGCAGGGGGCACACCGGGGAGCTGTTTTTT.

This clone was picked up one time. A read error may account for a junction end that differs from germline. This sequence joins TRBV7-3 and TRBJ2-1, with a tentative D call TRBD2 (5 bases). The germline V gene has CDR1 SGHTA and CDR2 FQGTGA. The CDR3 runs to 13 residues. CDR3 nucleotides: TGTGCCAGCAGCTTAACGTTAGCGCGTCCCGCTGTCTTC. It encodes CASSLTLARPAVF.

The chain is built from TRBV7-9 and TRBJ1-1; D not resolved. The CDR3 consists of 13 residues. From germline, CDR1 is SEHNR and CDR2 FQNEAQ (reference sequence). The germline V and J ends were trimmed by 1 base and 1 base, with 4 bases remaining between them. The CDR3 coding sequence is TGTGCCAGCAGCTTAGGGGCGAACACTGAAGCTTTCTTT. Translated: CASSLGANTEAFF.

This clone has a single count. This chain connects TRBV4-1 to TRBJ2-1; D gene uncertain. This CDR3 has 11 amino acids. Germline values: CDR1 MGHRA, CDR2 YSYEKL. Trimming stripped 3 bases from V and 4 bases from J, with 1 base between. CDR3 region: CASSQYNEQFF. CDR3 nucleotide sequence: TGCGCCAGCAGCCAGTACAATGAGCAGTTCTTC.

The rearrangement joins TRBV7-9 to TRBJ2-5; D might be TRBD2 (6 bases). The end of the DNA aligns better with TRBJ2-7, so the J call may be wrong. The CDR3 spans 13 residues. The germline V gene encodes CDR1 SEHNR and CDR2 FQNEAQ (reference sequence). The CDR3 nucleotides are TGTGCCAGCAGCACGCCGGGGGAGTACGAGCAGTACTTC. Protein product: CASSTPGEYEQYF.

The chain has TRBV2 and TRBJ2-7; 10 nucleotides line up with TRBD1. This CDR3 region has 14 residues. Looked up from germline, CDR1 is SNHLY and CDR2 is FYNNEI. V shed 1 base, J shed 4 bases, and the junction held 1 base outside the gene matches. This CDR3 reads CASSEGGQGYEQYF. The CDR3 DNA reads as TGTGCCAGCAGTGAAGGGGGACAGGGGTACGAGCAGTACTTC.

A single count supports this clone. The genes are TRBV7-2 and TRBJ2-1, with 7 bases aligning to TRBD2. Germline loops: CDR1 SGHTA, CDR2 FQGNSA. The J segment lost 7 bases and the V segment lost 0 bases, leaving 9 bases of the junction unmatched. The length of the CDR3 is 16 residues. For the CDR3, the DNA is TGTGCCAGCAGCTTAGCGGGAGGGCTAGCGGCTAATGAGCAGTTCTTC. The encoded protein is CASSLAGGLAANEQFF. The full variable domain, in which reference TRBV7-2 and TRBJ2-1 provide the parts outside the CDR3, is GAGVSQSPSNKVTEKGKDVELRCDPISGHTALYWYRQSLGQGLEFLIYFQGNSAPDKSGLPSDRFSAERTGGSVSTLTIQRTQQEDSAVYLCASSLAGGLAANEQFFGPGTRLTVL.

The chain combines TRBV5-1 with TRBJ1-1, with 9 bases identical to TRBD1. The germline V gene encodes CDR1 SGHRS and CDR2 YFSETQ. The CDR3 covers 14 residues. J gave up 4 bases and V 7 bases, and 8 bases lay outside the gene matches. DNA for the CDR3: TGCGCCAGCCCCGGGGGGGACAGGGTCACTGAAGCTTTCTTT. Residues: CASPGGDRVTEAFF.

The rearrangement uses TRBV27 and TRBJ2-7; 11 bases fit TRBD2. With 3 bases clipped from V and 2 bases from J, the junction kept 3 bases outside the gene matches. Germline values: CDR1 MNHEY, CDR2 SMNVEV (reference sequence). This CDR3 contains 15 residues. This CDR3 reads CASSLFSGRAYEQYF. CDR3 sequence (DNA): TGTGCCAGCAGTTTGTTTAGCGGGAGGGCCTACGAGCAGTACTTC.

The chain couples TRBV28 to TRBJ1-5; TRBD1 is a possible D gene (5 bases). The V end was cut by 8 bases, the J end by 0 bases, with 11 bases between. Germline V gene sequence: CDR1 MDHEN, CDR2 SYDVKM. This CDR3 contains 14 residues. The CDR3 sequence is CASGGVLSNQPQHF. In DNA, the CDR3 is TGTGCCAGCGGGGGAGTACTTAGCAATCAGCCCCAGCATTTT. Complete variable domain (other parts from reference TRBV28 and TRBJ1-5): DVKVTQSSRYLVKRTGEKVFLECVQDMDHENMFWYRQDPGLGLRLIYFSYDVKMKEKGDIPEGYSVSREKKERFSLILESASTNQTSMYLCASGGVLSNQPQHFGDGTRLSIL.

The genes are TRBV6-6 and TRBJ2-5, with D possibly TRBD1 on 5 matching bases. CDR3 length equals 15 residues. V lost 5 bases and J lost 1, with 14 bases in between. Germline CDR1 is MNHNY and CDR2 is SVGAGI (reference sequence). CDR3 sequence: CASSPFTGSQETQYF. Written as DNA, the CDR3 is TGTGCCAGCAGTCCATTTACAGGTTCCCAAGAGACCCAGTACTTC.

The chain joins TRBV7-8 to TRBJ2-1, with TRBD2 matching over 14 bases. Germline trimming cut 5 bases from V and 9 bases from J; bases unmatched to any gene: 12. The germline V gene encodes CDR1 SGHVS and CDR2 FQNEAQ. The CDR3 is made up of 17 amino acids. Here the CDR3 reads CASSPRKTSGGAGEQFF. The CDR3 nucleotides read TGTGCCAGCAGCCCGCGCAAGACTAGCGGGGGGGCGGGTGAGCAGTTCTTC.

This clone is a singleton in its sample. This chain connects TRBV7-9 to TRBJ2-5; no reliable D call. The CDR3 extends over 11 amino acids. Germline V gene lookup returns CDR1 SEHNR and CDR2 FQNEAQ (reference sequence). Trimming took 4 bases from V and 5 from J, leaving 5 bases between them. CDR3 residues: CASSSIETQYF. CDR3 in DNA: TGTGCCAGCAGCTCGATTGAGACCCAGTACTTC.

The rearrangement links TRBV11-2 to TRBJ2-3; 13 bases match TRBD2. Germline CDR1 is SGHAT and CDR2 is FQNNGV. V was pared by 6 bases and J by 1 base, with 10 bases of the junction left unmatched. This CDR3 has 18 residues. The CDR3, as DNA: TGTGCCAGCAGGGCGACTAGCGGGGGGCTCATGGGCACAGATACGCAGTATTTT. It translates to CASRATSGGLMGTDTQYF.

The V call is TRBV19, the J call TRBJ1-5, with 11 nucleotides matching TRBD1. With 4 bases clipped from V and 7 bases from J, the junction kept 6 bases outside the gene matches. CDR1 LNHDA and CDR2 SQIVND come from the germline V gene (reference sequence). The CDR3 runs to 15 residues. CDR3 nucleotides: TGTGCCAGTAGTACCTGGGACAGGGGGGCCCAGCCCCAGCATTTT. Translated: CASSTWDRGAQPQHF.

The V gene is TRBV7-3, the J gene TRBJ1-5, with no clear D. This CDR3 is 13 amino acids long. In germline, CDR1 is SGHTA, CDR2 FQGTGA. V shed 5 bases and J shed 6 bases, with 11 bases lying between them. The CDR3 region is CASSMTVGQPQHF. CDR3 nucleotide sequence: TGTGCCAGCAGCATGACGGTTGGTCAGCCCCAGCATTTT.

The rearrangement uses TRBV11-2 and TRBJ2-1; 7 bases align to TRBD2. From germline, CDR1 is SGHAT and CDR2 FQNNGV. The CDR3 spans 15 residues. V lost 1 base and J lost 4; bases outside the gene matches: 4. The CDR3 sequence is CASSLGGRDYNEQFF. DNA of the CDR3: TGTGCCAGCAGCTTAGGAGGGAGGGATTACAATGAGCAGTTCTTC.

The chain carries TRBV5-1 and TRBJ1-2, with D tentatively TRBD1 (5 bases). V was shortened by 4 bases and J by 2 bases, with 6 bases between the two germline ends. Germline V CDR1 and CDR2: SGHRS, YFSETQ. This CDR3 has 12 residues. This CDR3 is CASSRGNYGYTF. In DNA form, the CDR3 reads TGCGCCAGCAGCAGGGGAAACTATGGCTACACCTTC.

CDR3 protein: CAISERELYGYTF. The CDR3 coding sequence is TGTGCCATCAGTGAACGGGAACTTTATGGCTACACCTTC. The rearrangement links TRBV10-3 to TRBJ1-2; D uncertain. The CDR3 length is 13 residues. CDR1 and CDR2 (germline): ENHRY, SYGVKD. Trimming cost V 3 bases and J 5 bases, with 10 bases left between them.